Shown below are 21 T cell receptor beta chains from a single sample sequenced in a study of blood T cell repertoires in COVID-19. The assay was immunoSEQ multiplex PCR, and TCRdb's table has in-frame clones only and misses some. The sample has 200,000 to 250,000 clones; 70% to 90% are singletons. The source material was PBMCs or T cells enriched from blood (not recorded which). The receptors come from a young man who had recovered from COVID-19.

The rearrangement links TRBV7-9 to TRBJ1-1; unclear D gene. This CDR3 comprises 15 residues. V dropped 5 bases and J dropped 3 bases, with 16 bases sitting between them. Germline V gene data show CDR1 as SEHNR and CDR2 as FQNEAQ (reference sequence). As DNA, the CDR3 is TGTGCCAGCAGCCCGCGGGAGCGTTGGGACACTGAAGCTTTCTTT. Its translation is CASSPRERWDTEAFF.

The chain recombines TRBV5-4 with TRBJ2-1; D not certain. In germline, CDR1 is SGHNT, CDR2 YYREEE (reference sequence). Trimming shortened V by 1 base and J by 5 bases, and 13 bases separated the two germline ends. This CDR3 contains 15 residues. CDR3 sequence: CASSLSQVPHNEQFF. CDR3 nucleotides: TGTGCCAGCAGCTTGAGTCAGGTCCCCCACAATGAGCAGTTCTTC.

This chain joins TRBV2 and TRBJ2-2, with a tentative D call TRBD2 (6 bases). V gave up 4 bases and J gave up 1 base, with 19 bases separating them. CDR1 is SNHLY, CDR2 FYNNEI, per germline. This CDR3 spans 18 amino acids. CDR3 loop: CASSVRDLRAGNTGELFF. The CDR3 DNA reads TGTGCCAGCAGTGTGAGGGATCTTCGAGCGGGGAACACCGGGGAGCTGTTTTTT.

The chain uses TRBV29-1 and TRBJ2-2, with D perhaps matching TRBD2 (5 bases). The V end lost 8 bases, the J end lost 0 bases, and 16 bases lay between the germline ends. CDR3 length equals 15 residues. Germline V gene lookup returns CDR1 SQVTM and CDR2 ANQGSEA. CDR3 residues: CSFSRGQSNTGELFF. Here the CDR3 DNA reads TGCAGCTTCTCCCGCGGGCAGTCGAACACCGGGGAGCTGTTTTTT.

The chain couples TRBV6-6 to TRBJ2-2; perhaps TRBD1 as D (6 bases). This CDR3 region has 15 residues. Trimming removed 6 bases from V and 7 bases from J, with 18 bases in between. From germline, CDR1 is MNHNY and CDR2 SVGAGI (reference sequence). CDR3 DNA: TGTGCCAGCAGGGCCAGTTACAGGGACGACGGGGAGCTGTTTTTT. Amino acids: CASRASYRDDGELFF.

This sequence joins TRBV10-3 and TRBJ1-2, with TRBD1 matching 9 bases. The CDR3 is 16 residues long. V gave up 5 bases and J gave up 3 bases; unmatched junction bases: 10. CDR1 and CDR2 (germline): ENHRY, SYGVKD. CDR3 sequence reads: CAISPGQGIGDYGYTF. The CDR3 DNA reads TGTGCCATCAGTCCGGGACAGGGAATAGGAGACTATGGCTACACCTTC.

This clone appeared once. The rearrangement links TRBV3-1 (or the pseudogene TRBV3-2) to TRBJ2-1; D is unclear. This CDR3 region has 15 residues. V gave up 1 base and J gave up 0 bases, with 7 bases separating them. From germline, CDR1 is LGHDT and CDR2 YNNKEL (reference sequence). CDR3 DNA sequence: TGTGCCAGCAGCCAAGGACTGAACTCCTACAATGAGCAGTTCTTC. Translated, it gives CASSQGLNSYNEQFF.

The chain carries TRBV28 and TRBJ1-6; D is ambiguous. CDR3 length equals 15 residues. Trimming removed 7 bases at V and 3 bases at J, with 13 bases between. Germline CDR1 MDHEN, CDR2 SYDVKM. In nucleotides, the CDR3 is TGTGCCAGCACCCCACCCCGAGTCTATAATTCACCCCTCCACTTT. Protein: CASTPPRVYNSPLHF.

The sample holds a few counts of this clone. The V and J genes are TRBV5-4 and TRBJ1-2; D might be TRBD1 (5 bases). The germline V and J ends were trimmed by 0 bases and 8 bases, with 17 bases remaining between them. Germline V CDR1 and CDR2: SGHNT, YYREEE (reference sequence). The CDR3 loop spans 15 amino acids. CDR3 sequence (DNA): TGTGCCAGCAGCTTGGGACAGCTTGTCCTCCAGGGCTACACCTTC. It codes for CASSLGQLVLQGYTF.

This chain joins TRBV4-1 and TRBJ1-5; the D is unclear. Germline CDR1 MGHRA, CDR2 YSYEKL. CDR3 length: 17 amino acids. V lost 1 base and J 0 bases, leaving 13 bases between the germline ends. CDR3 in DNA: TGCGCCAGCAGCCAAGCGGTGTCCGAAAATAGCAATCAGCCCCAGCATTTT. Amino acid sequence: CASSQAVSENSNQPQHF.

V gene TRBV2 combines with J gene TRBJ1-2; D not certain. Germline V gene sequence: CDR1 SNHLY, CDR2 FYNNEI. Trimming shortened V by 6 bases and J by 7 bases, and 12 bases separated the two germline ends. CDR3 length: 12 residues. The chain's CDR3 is CASSQEPPGYTF. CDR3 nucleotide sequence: TGTGCCAGCAGCCAGGAACCGCCTGGCTACACCTTC.

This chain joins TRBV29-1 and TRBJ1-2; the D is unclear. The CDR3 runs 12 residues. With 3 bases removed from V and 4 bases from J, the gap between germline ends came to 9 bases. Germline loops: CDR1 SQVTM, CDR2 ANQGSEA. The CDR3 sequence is CSVDVERYGYTF. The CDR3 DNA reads TGCAGCGTTGATGTTGAGCGCTATGGCTACACCTTC.

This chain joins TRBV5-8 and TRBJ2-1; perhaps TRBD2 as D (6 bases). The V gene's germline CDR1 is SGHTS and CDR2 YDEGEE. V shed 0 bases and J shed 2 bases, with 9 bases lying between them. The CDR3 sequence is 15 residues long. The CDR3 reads CASSLGLAAYNEQFF. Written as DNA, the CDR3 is TGTGCCAGCAGCTTGGGGTTAGCGGCCTACAATGAGCAGTTCTTC.

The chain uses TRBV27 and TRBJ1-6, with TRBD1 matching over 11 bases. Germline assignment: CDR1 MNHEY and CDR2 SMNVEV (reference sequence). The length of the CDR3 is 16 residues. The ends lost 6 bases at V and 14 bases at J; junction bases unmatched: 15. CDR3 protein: CASSLRTGGSRWTLHF. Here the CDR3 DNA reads TGTGCCAGCAGCTTAAGGACAGGGGGCTCTAGATGGACCCTCCACTTT.

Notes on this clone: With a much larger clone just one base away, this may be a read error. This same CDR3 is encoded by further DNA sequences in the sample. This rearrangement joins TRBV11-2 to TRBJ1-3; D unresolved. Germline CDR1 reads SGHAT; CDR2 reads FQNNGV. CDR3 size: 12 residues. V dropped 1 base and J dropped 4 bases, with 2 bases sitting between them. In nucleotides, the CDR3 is TGTGCCAGCAGCTTAGCAGGAAACACCATATATTTT. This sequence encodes CASSLAGNTIYF. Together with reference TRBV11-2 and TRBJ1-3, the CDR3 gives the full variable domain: EAGVAQSPRYKIIEKRQSVAFWCNPISGHATLYWYQQILGQGPKLLIQFQNNGVVDDSQLPKDRFSAERLKGVDSTLKIQPAKLEDSAVYLCASSLAGNTIYFGEGSWLTVV.

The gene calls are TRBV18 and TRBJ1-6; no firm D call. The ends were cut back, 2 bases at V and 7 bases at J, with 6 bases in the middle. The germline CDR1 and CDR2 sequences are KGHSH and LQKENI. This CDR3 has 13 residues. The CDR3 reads CASSPGRNSPLHF. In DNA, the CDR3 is TGTGCCAGCTCACCAGGGCGAAATTCACCCCTCCACTTT.

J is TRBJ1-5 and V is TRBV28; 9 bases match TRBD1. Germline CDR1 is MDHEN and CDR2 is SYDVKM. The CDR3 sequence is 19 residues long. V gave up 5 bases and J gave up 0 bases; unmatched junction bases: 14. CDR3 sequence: CASSRWTGAKTDSNQPQHF. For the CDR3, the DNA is TGTGCCAGCAGTCGGTGGACAGGGGCAAAGACGGATAGCAATCAGCCCCAGCATTTT.

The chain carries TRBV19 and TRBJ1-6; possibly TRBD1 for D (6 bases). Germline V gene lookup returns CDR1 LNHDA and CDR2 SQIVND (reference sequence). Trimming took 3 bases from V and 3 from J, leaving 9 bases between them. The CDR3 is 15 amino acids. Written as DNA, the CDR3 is TGTGCCAGTAGTATGGGGACAATCTATAATTCACCCCTCCACTTT. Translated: CASSMGTIYNSPLHF.

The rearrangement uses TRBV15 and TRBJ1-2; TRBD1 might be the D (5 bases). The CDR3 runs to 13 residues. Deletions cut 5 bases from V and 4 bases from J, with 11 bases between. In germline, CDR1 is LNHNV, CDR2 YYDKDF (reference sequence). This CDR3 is CATSADSPYGYTF. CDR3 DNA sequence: TGTGCCACCAGCGCCGACAGCCCCTATGGCTACACCTTC.

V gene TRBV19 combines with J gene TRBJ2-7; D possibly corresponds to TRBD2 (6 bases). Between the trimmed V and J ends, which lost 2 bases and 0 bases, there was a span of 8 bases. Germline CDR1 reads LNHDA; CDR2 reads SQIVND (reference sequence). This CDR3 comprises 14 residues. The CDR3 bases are TGTGCCAGTAGTATAATCGGGGGCTCCTACGAGCAGTACTTC. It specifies CASSIIGGSYEQYF. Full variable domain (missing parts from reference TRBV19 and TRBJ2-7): DGGITQSPKYLFRKEGQNVTLSCEQNLNHDAMYWYRQDPGQGLRLIYYSQIVNDFQKGDIAEGYSVSREKKESFPLTVTSAQKNPTAFYLCASSIIGGSYEQYFGPGTRLTVT.

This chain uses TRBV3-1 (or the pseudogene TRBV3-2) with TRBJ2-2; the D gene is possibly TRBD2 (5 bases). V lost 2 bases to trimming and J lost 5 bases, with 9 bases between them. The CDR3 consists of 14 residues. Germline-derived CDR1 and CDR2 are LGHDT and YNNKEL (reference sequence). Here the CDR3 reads CASSQPPGTGELFF. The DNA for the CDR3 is TGTGCCAGCAGCCAACCCCCGGGAACCGGGGAGCTGTTTTTT.